The clone carrying this T cell receptor (beta chain) was detected a few times. Antigen specificity is unknown. The data belong to a study of beta chain features in type 1 diabetes. Study-wide findings and caveats: Type 1 diabetes patients showed a moderate but significant shortening of TCRB CDR3s in all four CD4+ subsets. Cells that show high TCR expression could be over-represented by cDNA sequencing.

TCRB transcripts that were expressed got sequenced, as all of the isolated RNA had been reverse transcribed. An average roughly 3.5 million reads came from naive, central memory and regulatory T cell samples. The assay was immunoSEQ multiplex PCR, and TCRdb's table has in-frame clones only and misses some. The table lists around 40,000 clones, approximately 56% of them singletons. The germline V gene encodes CDR1 MNHEY and CDR2 SVGAGI. V lost 4 bases, J lost 0 bases, and 10 bases lay in between. This CDR3 is 16 amino acids long. Sorted CD4+ subsets: naive, central memory, regulatory, stem cell-like memory (CD45RO/CCR7/CD25/CD127/CD95/CD27 panel).

The TCR originated in a woman under 30 in good health. The chain links TRBV6-5 to TRBJ2-6; D not resolved. The sequenced sample was Tregs from blood. The CDR3 reads CASSSKYSSGANVLTF. The DNA of the CDR3 is TGTGCCAGCAGTTCCAAATATAGCTCTGGGGCCAACGTCCTGACTTTC.